The sequence of this T cell receptor beta chain was determined in a study of identical twins. Study-level points and caveats: Cross-sectional statistics, not tracking of the same donors, supported the conclusions. Zero-insertion results could be subject to partial confounding by invariant MAIT and iNKT cells.

The CDR3 loop spans 14 amino acids. V was clipped by 3 bases and J by 6 bases, with 11 bases between them. Per germline, CDR1 LGHDT and CDR2 YNNKEL (reference sequence). Unique molecular identifiers were present on the cDNA, and a universal primer site came from template switching. TCRdb itself ran the 5' RACE reads through MiXCR, one entry per CDR3 protein. The table shows just over 450,000 distinct CDR3 sequences, with around 14% occurring only once. This clonotype was observed a handful of times. Antigen specificity is unknown. Separately, the same data were catalogued under a study of yellow fever vaccine responses in identical twins.

The sample comprised CD4+ T cells sorted from blood. The sequence came from a woman aged 18-29 years in good health. The J gene is TRBJ2-2, the V gene TRBV3-1, with unresolved D. CDR3 loop: CASSHLPDAGELFF. The CDR3 DNA reads as TGTGCCAGCAGCCACCTACCCGATGCCGGGGAGCTGTTTTTT. Drawing the rest from reference TRBV3-1 and TRBJ2-2, the complete variable domain is DTAVSQTPKYLVTQMGNDKSIKCEQNLGHDTMYWYKQDSKKFLKIMFSYNNKELIINETVPNRFSPKSPDKAHLNLHINSLELGDSAVYFCASSHLPDAGELFFGEGSRLTVL.